The sequence of this T cell receptor (beta chain) was determined in a study of cytomegalovirus exposure and HLA in healthy donors. The CDR3 loop spans 17 amino acids. The germline gives CDR1 SGHVS, CDR2 FNYEAQ. With V trimmed by 4 bases and J by 0 bases, 7 bases remained unmatched. The PCR contained 60 Vbeta and 13 Jbeta primers. Generated by immunoSEQ multiplex PCR, the TCRdb table keeps only in-frame clones and is missing some. The profile covers over 150,000 clones, with approximately 80% appearing a single time and 1.3% taken by the ten largest. The source of this sequence is a woman aged 50 to 60 in good health and CMV-seronegative. The rearrangement uses TRBV7-6 and TRBJ2-7; 12 bases fit TRBD2. The specimen sequenced was PBMCs. This chain's CDR3 is CASSSDWTSGISYEQYF. As DNA, the CDR3 is TGTGCCAGCAGCTCAGACTGGACTAGCGGGATCTCCTACGAGCAGTACTTC.